These 20 T cell receptor beta chains originate from one sample sequenced in a study of CD8+CD57+ T cells in acquired aplastic anemia. Profiles of TCR beta VDJ and CDR3 were generated from a genomic DNA template. TCRdb ran MiXCR on the reads and lists one entry per CDR3 protein. The sample contains some 410,000 distinct CDR3 sequences, under 80% of which appear only once. Source material: sorted CD4+, CD8+, or CD8+CD57+ T cells (not recorded which) from PBMCs. The receptors were sampled from a human donor in good health, serving as a control.

Comments on this clonotype: Compared with germline, one end of the junction differs, possibly owing to a read error. The chain has TRBV2 and TRBJ1-4; possible D gene TRBD1, 5 bases. Germline V gene lookup returns CDR1 SNHLY and CDR2 FYNNEI. This CDR3 has 14 amino acids. The CDR3 DNA sequence: TGTGCCAGCAGTCCCGGGACGGATGAATCAGCCCCAGCATTT. This encodes CASSPGTDESAPAF.

The CDR3 loop is CASSLGQGVGEQFF. CDR3 in DNA: TGTGCCAGCAGCTTAGGGCAGGGAGTCGGTGAGCAGTTCTTC. This chain links TRBV11-3 with TRBJ2-1; D assignment may be TRBD1 or TRBD2 (5 bases each). The CDR3 is 14 residues long. Trimming took off 1 base at V and 9 bases at J, with 13 bases between the two ends. Germline CDR1 is SGHNT and CDR2 is YENEEA. Full variable domain (outside the CDR3, taken from reference TRBV11-3 and TRBJ2-1): EAGVVQSPRYKIIEKKQPVAFWCNPISGHNTLYWYLQNLGQGPELLIRYENEEAVDDSQLPKDRFSAERLKGVDSTLKIQPAELGDSAVYLCASSLGQGVGEQFFGPGTRLTVL.

The table lists this clonotype with many counts. The rearrangement uses TRBV12-3 or TRBV12-4 and TRBJ1-2, with D unclear. There are 11 residues in the CDR3. V shed 3 bases and J shed 2 bases, with 1 base lying between them. CDR3 DNA: TGTGCCAGCAGTTTGAACTATGGCTACACCTTC. Amino acid sequence: CASSLNYGYTF.

This clonotype was recorded many times. The J gene is TRBJ1-1, the V gene TRBV10-3; D gene uncertain. The germline V gene encodes CDR1 ENHRY and CDR2 SYGVKD. This CDR3 contains 15 residues. Trimming pared 5 bases from V and 1 base from J, leaving 14 bases between. This CDR3 reads CAISPDGLPNTEAFF. The CDR3 DNA reads as TGTGCCATCAGTCCGGACGGCCTCCCGAACACTGAAGCTTTCTTT.

The J gene is TRBJ2-3, the V gene TRBV10-3; D not certain. The CDR3 is made up of 14 amino acids. V was shortened by 0 bases and J by 2 bases, with 6 bases between the two germline ends. The V gene's germline CDR1 is ENHRY and CDR2 SYGVKD. CDR3 DNA: TGTGCCATCAGTGAGTCGTTAGACACAGATACGCAGTATTTT. Amino acid sequence: CAISESLDTDTQYF.

There are many counts of this clonotype. V gene TRBV6-5 combines with J gene TRBJ1-6, with a possible D match to TRBD1 (5 bases). The CDR3 extends over 17 amino acids. V lost 7 bases, J lost 8 bases, and 24 bases lay in between. Germline V gives CDR1 MNHEY, CDR2 SVGAGI. This CDR3 reads CASIIRRSGWVYSPLHF. DNA for the CDR3: TGTGCCAGCATCATACGGAGATCAGGGTGGGTTTATTCACCCCTCCACTTT.

This clonotype was seen repeatedly, ten times or more. J is TRBJ1-5 and V is TRBV6-1, with TRBD1 matching 7 bases. Unmatched junction bases numbered 7, after V lost 10 bases and J lost 4 bases. This CDR3 spans 13 amino acids. The V gene's germline CDR1 is MNHNS and CDR2 SASEGT. The CDR3 is CATDDRANQPQHF. In DNA, the CDR3 is TGTGCCACCGATGACAGGGCGAATCAGCCCCAGCATTTT.

The sample holds many counts of this clonotype. V usage is TRBV30 and J usage is TRBJ1-2; D is undetermined. CDR3 length: 14 amino acids. Germline V gene data show CDR1 as GTSNPN and CDR2 as SVGIG (reference sequence). With 4 bases removed from V and 7 bases from J, the gap between germline ends came to 19 bases. The CDR3 coding sequence is TGTGCCTGGATTACTCCCGGAGGGAATCCTGGCTACACCTTC. Translation: CAWITPGGNPGYTF. Looking up the rest from reference TRBV30 and TRBJ1-2 gives the full variable domain: SQTIHQWPATLVQPVGSPLSLECTVEGTSNPNLYWYRQAAGRGLQLLFYSVGIGQISSEVPQNLSASRPQDRQFILSSKKLLLSDSGFYLCAWITPGGNPGYTFGSGTRLTVV.

The CDR3 nucleotides read TGTGCCATCAGTGAGTCGGACTTAGGGGGGCACGGGCAGTACTTC. This sequence encodes CAISESDLGGHGQYF. J is TRBJ2-7 and V is TRBV10-3; D could derive from TRBD1 or TRBD2 (6 bases each). CDR1 is ENHRY, CDR2 SYGVKD, per germline. CDR3 length: 15 amino acids. V was trimmed by 0 bases and J by 9 bases, leaving 18 bases between them.

The rearrangement joins TRBV7-9 to TRBJ2-7; maybe TRBD2 (5 bases). CDR3 length: 16 residues. CDR1 and CDR2 (germline): SEHNR, FQNEAQ (reference sequence). V was shortened by 5 bases and J by 2 bases, with 19 bases between the two germline ends. Here the CDR3 DNA reads TGTGCCAGCAGCGGAGCTAGCACCTCAGGCACCTACGAGCAGTACTTC. Translated: CASSGASTSGTYEQYF.

The CDR3, as DNA: TGCGGACCCGGGACAACCACTGCCACGCAAGAGACCCAGTACTTC. It specifies CGPGTTTATQETQYF. The chain recombines TRBV20-1 with TRBJ2-5, with D perhaps TRBD1 (6 bases). Germline CDR1 DFQATT, CDR2 SNEGSKA (reference sequence). CDR3 size: 15 residues.

The chain employs TRBV19 and TRBJ1-2; unclear D gene. The CDR3 runs to 11 residues. Between the trimmed V and J ends, which lost 9 bases and 7 bases, there was a span of 12 bases. Germline V lookup: CDR1 LNHDA, CDR2 SQIVND (reference sequence). CDR3 loop: CASSGVSGYTF. DNA of the CDR3: TGTGCCAGCTCGGGTGTTTCTGGCTACACCTTC.

On this clonotype: A junction end diverges from the germline sequence, so it may reflect a read error. The chain employs TRBV20-1 and TRBJ1-1, with D perhaps matching TRBD1 (6 bases). The CDR3 is 11 residues long. The germline gives CDR1 DFQATT, CDR2 SNEGSKA (reference sequence). The CDR3 nucleotides are TGCAGCGCTAGTATAATAGCGGGGGCTCTCTTT. Translation gives CSASIIAGALF.

The V call is TRBV11-2, the J call TRBJ2-3; D possibly corresponds to TRBD2 (7 bases). V was shortened by 9 bases and J by 2 bases, with 18 bases between the two germline ends. The length of the CDR3 is 15 residues. CDR1 and CDR2 (germline): SGHAT, FQNNGV. This chain's CDR3 is CASRLEGGHTDTQYF. The CDR3 DNA is TGTGCCAGTCGCTTAGAGGGGGGGCACACAGATACGCAGTATTTT. Complete variable domain (other parts from reference TRBV11-2 and TRBJ2-3): EAGVAQSPRYKIIEKRQSVAFWCNPISGHATLYWYQQILGQGPKLLIQFQNNGVVDDSQLPKDRFSAERLKGVDSTLKIQPAKLEDSAVYLCASRLEGGHTDTQYFGPGTRLTVL.

The chain employs TRBV12-5 and TRBJ2-2, with 9 bases aligning to TRBD2. The CDR3 is made up of 15 amino acids. Germline V gives CDR1 LGHNT, CDR2 FRNRAP. The CDR3 DNA follows: TGTGCCAGCAGTTTCCTAGCGGGGTCTTCCGGGGAGCTGTTTTTT. Residues: CASSFLAGSSGELFF.

This clonotype was picked up many times. This chain links TRBV10-3 with TRBJ2-7, with D possibly matching TRBD1 (5 bases). From germline, CDR1 is ENHRY and CDR2 SYGVKD. The CDR3 covers 14 residues. Trimming removed 3 bases at V and 1 base at J, with 10 bases between. CDR3 amino acids: CAISDLDSSYEQYF. The CDR3 coding sequence is TGTGCCATCAGTGATCTAGACAGTTCCTACGAGCAGTACTTC.

This clonotype was counted at least ten times. The chain has TRBV20-1 and TRBJ1-2, with TRBD1 as a possible D gene (6 bases). Trimming shortened V by 6 bases and J by 4 bases, and 15 bases separated the two germline ends. CDR3 length equals 13 residues. The germline gives CDR1 DFQATT, CDR2 SNEGSKA (reference sequence). CDR3 protein: CSANSGDGYGYTF. The DNA for the CDR3 is TGCAGTGCCAATTCAGGGGACGGCTATGGCTACACCTTC.

This clonotype appeared many times. The CDR3 DNA reads TGTGCCAGCAGTTACTACGGACAGGGTTATGGCTACACCTTC. As protein: CASSYYGQGYGYTF. V is TRBV6-2 or TRBV6-3 and J is TRBJ1-2; 8 nucleotides match TRBD1. V was clipped by 1 base and J by 5 bases; unmatched bases: 3. Germline V gives CDR1 MNHEY, CDR2 SVGEGT. CDR3 length equals 14 residues.

The gene calls are TRBV7-2 and TRBJ2-7; D may be TRBD2 (6 bases). The germline gives CDR1 SGHTA, CDR2 FQGNSA. The ends were cut back, 5 bases at V and 7 bases at J, with 24 bases in the middle. This CDR3 is 16 amino acids long. The CDR3 loop is CASSRGPGREGGEQYF. Written as DNA, the CDR3 is TGTGCCAGCAGCCGGGGACCGGGGAGAGAGGGAGGTGAGCAGTACTTC.

V is TRBV10-3 and J is TRBJ2-7; 13 bases match TRBD2. Germline V gene sequence: CDR1 ENHRY, CDR2 SYGVKD. V lost 6 bases and J lost 1; bases outside the gene matches: 6. The CDR3 covers 16 residues. The CDR3 region has the DNA TGTGCCATCAGGACTAGCGGGGGGCCCCTATCCTACGAGCAGTACTTC. Protein: CAIRTSGGPLSYEQYF.